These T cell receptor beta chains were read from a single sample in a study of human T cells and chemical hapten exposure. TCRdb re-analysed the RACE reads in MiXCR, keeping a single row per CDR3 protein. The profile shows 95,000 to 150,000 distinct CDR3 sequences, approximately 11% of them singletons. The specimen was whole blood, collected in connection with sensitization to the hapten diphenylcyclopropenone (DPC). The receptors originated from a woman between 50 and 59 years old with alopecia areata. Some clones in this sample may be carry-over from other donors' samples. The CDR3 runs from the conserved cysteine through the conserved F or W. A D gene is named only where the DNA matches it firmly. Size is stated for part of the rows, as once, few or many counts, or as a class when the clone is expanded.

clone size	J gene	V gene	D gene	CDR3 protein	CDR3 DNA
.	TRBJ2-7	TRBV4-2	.	CASSQRGGGGEDAQYF	TGTGCCAGCAGCCAAAGGGGGGGCGGGGGTGAAGACGCGCAGTACTTC
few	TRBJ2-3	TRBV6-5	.	CASSYSRRRVGDTQYF	TGTGCCAGCAGTTACTCGAGGAGGAGGGTAGGAGATACGCAGTATTTT
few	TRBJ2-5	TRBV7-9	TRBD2	CASSPSGYQETQYF	TGTGCCAGCAGCCCTAGCGGTTACCAAGAGACCCAGTACTTC
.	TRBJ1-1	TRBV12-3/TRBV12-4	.	CASSTYRASF	TGTGCCAGCAGCACATACAGGGCGTCCTTT
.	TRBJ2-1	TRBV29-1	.	CSSHTGHNEQFF	TGCAGCAGCCATACAGGGCACAATGAGCAGTTCTTC
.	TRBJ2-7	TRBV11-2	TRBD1	CASSLRQGRPEQYF	TGTGCCAGCAGCCTAAGACAGGGGCGACCCGAGCAGTACTTC
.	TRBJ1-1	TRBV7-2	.	CASSNQPGIGTEAFF	TGTGCCAGCAGCAACCAGCCAGGGATTGGCACTGAAGCTTTCTTT
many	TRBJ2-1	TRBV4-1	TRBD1	CASSLRGDRDVYLGNEQFF	TGCGCCAGCAGCCTCAGAGGGGACAGGGATGTATATTTGGGAAATGAGCAGTTCTTC
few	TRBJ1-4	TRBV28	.	CASRTGTNEKLFF	TGTGCCAGCAGGACGGGGACTAATGAAAAACTGTTTTTT
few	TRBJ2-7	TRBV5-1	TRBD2	CASTPGSGPGLGYEQYF	TGCGCCAGCACCCCTGGTAGCGGGCCCGGGCTGGGTTACGAGCAGTACTTC
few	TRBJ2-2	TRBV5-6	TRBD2	CASSLILAATGELFF	TGTGCCAGCAGCTTGATACTAGCGGCCACCGGGGAGCTGTTTTTT
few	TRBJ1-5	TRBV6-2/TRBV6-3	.	CASSYPGRLNQPQHF	TGTGCCAGCAGTTACCCAGGACGGCTCAATCAGCCCCAGCATTTT
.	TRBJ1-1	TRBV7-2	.	CASSEPPGQNTEAFF	TGTGCCAGCAGCGAGCCGCCGGGTCAGAACACTGAAGCTTTCTTT
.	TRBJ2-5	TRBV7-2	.	CASILKVAEQETQYF	TGTGCCAGCATCCTCAAGGTGGCAGAACAAGAGACCCAGTACTTC
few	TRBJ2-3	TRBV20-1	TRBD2	CSARAAGLAGDPDTQYF	TGCAGTGCTAGAGCGGCCGGACTAGCGGGAGACCCAGATACGCAGTATTTT
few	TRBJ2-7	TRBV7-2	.	CASSLGPALNTYEQYF	TGTGCCAGCAGCCTTGGACCGGCACTAAACACCTACGAGCAGTACTTC
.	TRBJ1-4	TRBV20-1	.	CSARDWTTGASNEKLFF	TGCAGTGCTAGAGACTGGACAACGGGGGCGAGTAATGAAAAACTGTTTTTT
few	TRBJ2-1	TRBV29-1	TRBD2	CSDRGLAVYNEQFF	TGCAGCGATAGGGGACTAGCGGTCTACAATGAGCAGTTCTTC
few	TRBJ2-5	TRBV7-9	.	CASSLAHETQYF	TGTGCCAGCAGCTTAGCGCACGAGACCCAGTACTTC
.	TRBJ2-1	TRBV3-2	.	CASSQDRWRESCNEQFF	TGTGCCAGCAGCCAAGACCGGTGGCGGGAGTCCTGCAATGAGCAGTTCTTC
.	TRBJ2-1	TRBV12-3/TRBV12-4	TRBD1	CASSLAPRTGFNEQFF	TGTGCCAGCAGTCTAGCCCCCAGGACAGGGTTCAATGAGCAGTTCTTC
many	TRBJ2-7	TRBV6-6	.	CASSYRGVLYEQYF	TGTGCCAGCAGTTATCGGGGTGTCCTCTACGAGCAGTACTTC
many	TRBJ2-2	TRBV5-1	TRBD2	CASSFSLAGAGELFF	TGCGCCAGCAGCTTCTCACTAGCGGGAGCCGGGGAGCTGTTTTTT
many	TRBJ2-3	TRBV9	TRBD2	CASSSTSGGRTDTQYF	TGTGCCAGCAGCTCAACTAGCGGGGGGCGCACAGATACGCAGTATTTT
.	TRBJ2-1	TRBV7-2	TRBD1	CASSLSTGTGNNEQFF	TGTGCCAGCAGCTTAAGTACCGGGACAGGTAACAATGAGCAGTTCTTC
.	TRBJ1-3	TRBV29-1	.	CSVGRGNTIYF	TGCAGCGTTGGAAGGGGGAACACCATATATTTT
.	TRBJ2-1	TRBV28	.	CASSFRSSSGEQFF	TGTGCCAGCAGTTTCCGGTCGTCGTCGGGTGAGCAGTTCTTC
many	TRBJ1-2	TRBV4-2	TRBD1	CASSPVGQTTGYTF	TGTGCCAGCAGCCCCGTGGGACAGACAACGGGCTACACCTTC
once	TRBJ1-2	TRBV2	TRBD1	CASSTGGGGYTF	TGTGCCAGCAGTACAGGGGGCGGCGGCTACACCTTC
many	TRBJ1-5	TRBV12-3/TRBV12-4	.	CATAVYVPGTSNQPQHF	TGTGCCACCGCAGTTTATGTGCCCGGGACAAGCAATCAGCCCCAGCATTTT
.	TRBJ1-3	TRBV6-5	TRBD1	CASSSRDRRSGNTIYF	TGTGCCAGCAGCTCCCGGGACAGGAGATCTGGAAACACCATATATTTT